This T cell receptor (beta chain) was sequenced in a study of CD8+ T cells in alopecia areata. General observations from the study: Researchers report lesional scalp, most notably alopecia totalis/universalis, outstripped normal scalp in clonality.

Once RNA had been extracted, it was reverse transcribed into cDNA to act as the sequencing template. Using immunoSEQ multiplex PCR, the repertoire was profiled, and TCRdb retains in-frame clones only, with some absent. The sample includes around 100,000 clones, none of them occurring once. This clone was observed many times. Its antigen is undetermined. The protein given in TCRdb and the translation of the DNA differ at residue 13, and the sequence presented here derives from the DNA. Genes here carry mouse names. The read finishes 3 residues shy of the CDR3 end, and the germline J gene is used to complete it. The V and J ends lost 1 base and 0 bases respectively, with 11 bases between them. Germline CDR1 reads NNHDY; CDR2 reads SYVADS. The CDR3 extends over 16 amino acids.

This chain uses TRBV13-3 with TRBJ1-3; D might be TRBD1 (5 bases). This receptor was obtained from a C3H/HeJ mouse with alopecia areata. The strain's MHC haplotype is H2-k. The sample comprised lesional skin. Incomplete CDR3 DNA: TGTGCCAGCAGTGATCTGGACAATACTTCTGGAAATACG. Encoded protein: CASSDLDNTSGNT. The complete CDR3 protein is CASSDLDNTSGNTLYF.